This passage covers 4 T cell receptor beta chains from one sample sequenced in a study of spatial heterogeneity in lung cancer. TCRdb used MiXCR to reprocess the 5' RACE reads, holding one entry per CDR3 protein. Altogether fewer than 45,000 distinct CDR3 sequences are present, about 7.7% being singletons, with the ten largest covering roughly 28%. Time point specified: sample taken at primary tumor resection. The source material was PBMCs, sampled at surgery. The receptor source for this set is a female donor with early-stage non-small cell lung cancer.

This clonotype was counted at least ten times. The chain couples TRBV6-1 to TRBJ1-1; 7 bases agree with TRBD1. Looked up from germline, CDR1 is MNHNS and CDR2 is SASEGT. The ends lost 8 bases at V and 3 bases at J; junction bases unmatched: 6. This CDR3 contains 13 residues. The CDR3 nucleotides read TGTGCCAGCGGAGGGGGCGGCTACACTGAAGCTTTCTTT. This sequence encodes CASGGGGYTEAFF.

This clonotype was recorded a few times. The rearrangement joins TRBV19 to TRBJ2-3; 8 bases map to TRBD2. CDR3 length: 13 residues. Unmatched junction bases numbered 4, after V lost 8 bases and J lost 3 bases. Germline V gene lookup returns CDR1 LNHDA and CDR2 SQIVND (reference sequence). CDR3 nucleotide sequence: TGTGCCAGTGGGACTAGTTATACAGATACGCAGTATTTT. Its protein product is CASGTSYTDTQYF.

The chain has TRBV12-3 or TRBV12-4 and TRBJ2-3; D is perhaps TRBD2 (5 bases). The CDR3 sequence is 14 residues long. V was shortened by 5 bases and J by 1 base, with 10 bases between the two germline ends. The CDR3 DNA is TGTGCCAGCAGTACTAGGGATGGCACAGATACGCAGTATTTT. It translates to CASSTRDGTDTQYF.

This clonotype was counted ten times or more. The CDR3 bases are TGCAGTGCCTATACCCCGTCGTCCTACAATGAGCAGTTCTTC. Translated, it gives CSAYTPSSYNEQFF. This chain links TRBV20-1 with TRBJ2-1; D ambiguous. Germline V gene lookup returns CDR1 DFQATT and CDR2 SNEGSKA (reference sequence). Trimming shortened V by 6 bases and J by 1 base, and 13 bases separated the two germline ends. CDR3 length: 14 residues.